This T cell receptor (beta chain) derives from a study of blood T cells in healthy people across ages (dated by TCRdb to between 2015 and 2016). With respect to the entire study: Template switching captured roughly one uniquely barcoded TCR beta cDNA molecule per two T cells in model experiments. Age-related changes in TCR beta repertoire diversity were measured in the study by deep sequencing normalized with unique cDNA molecular identifiers. The donors were divided into four age groups: young (average about 15 years), middle-aged (under 40), aged (roughly 60) and long-lived (about 79). Donors of different ages were randomly distributed across sequencing lanes to avoid experimental bias. Two additional independent replicas of 1 million unique cDNA reads from the same blood draw were analyzed for two donors (one aged 18 to 30 and one aged 80 or older).

The library was prepared using 5' RACE. These reads were obtained on an Illumina HiSeq 2500. A second PCR of roughly 7 to 11 cycles was run with a J-beta primer mix and a sample-barcoded 5' primer. A template-switch 5' adaptor carrying 12 random nucleotides introduced a unique molecular identifier onto each TCR beta cDNA molecule. At least 2.5 million CDR3-containing paired-end reads were obtained from each sample. All of the RNA was converted into first-strand cDNA using the Mint cDNA synthesis kit, with a TRBC-specific oligonucleotide serving as the primer. Following uracil-DNA glycosylase treatment, all cDNA underwent a first 18-cycle PCR with the universal primers M1SS and BC2_uni_R. The original methods were these. For normalization, 1 million high-quality reads were randomly selected from each sample, with every read carrying a distinct molecular identifier. Instead of being binned into consensus sequences, reads with shared molecular identifiers were discarded. MiTCR, run with a Q25 quality threshold and the strictest error-elimination algorithm, handled CDR3 identification, clonotype clustering and error correction. A nonparametric unseen species model with Euler transformation was used to estimate lower-bound total TCR beta diversity. TCRdb applied fastp at Q25 and MiXCR to the public reads, then kept only in-frame beta chains. For every CDR3 protein sequence, its rows merge into one entry that carries the most common genes and DNA. These V and J calls are TCRdb output, not the study's own analysis. This sample lists about 1.4 million distinct CDR3 sequences; almost 60% were detected once. Roughly 6.3% of the sample is held by the ten biggest clonotypes.

Notes on this clonotype: It lacks a known antigen. Base qualities were left out, and no much larger clone turns up one base away.

Systemically healthy Caucasian individuals from Russia, approximately 39 in total and aged about 6 to 95 years, were included as donors. Ten milliliters of peripheral blood were drawn from each donor into EDTA-treated Vacutainer tubes. Ficoll-Paque density-gradient centrifugation was used to isolate PBMCs, with at least 6.5 million per sample. Trizol reagent was used to extract total RNA from PBMCs, with at least 5.5 micrograms per sample. The percentages of naive CD45RAhigh/CD27high T cells were determined by flow cytometry on a PBMC aliquot from every donor. V ends up 0 bases short and J 8 bases short, with an unmatched junction base count of 6. Including cysteine and phenylalanine, the CDR3 has 14 amino acids. Solely the CDR3 DNA is kept, with 42 bases framed from the first base. CDR1 DFQATT and CDR2 SNEGSKA are derived from the germline V gene (reference sequence). Points the paper makes about the study in general: Donor CMV infection status was unknown, potentially confounding age-related changes in expanded clonotypes. Compared with the aged group, the long-lived group had more naive CD4+ T cells, fewer expanded clones and increased TCR diversity, a pattern suggesting age selection. A strong correlation was found between observed TCR beta diversity and the percentage of naive T cells measured by flow cytometry. Observed TCR beta diversity per million T cells fell roughly linearly with age, and a significant reduction was already apparent by age about 38. Since profiling was done on bulk unsorted PBMCs, naive and antigen-experienced compartments could not be conclusively compared. Estimates of total diversity based on one million sequenced T cells were regarded as lower bounds and as underestimates.

This clonotype originated in a man between 18 and 35 years old in good health. The sequenced sample was blood. The rearranged chain carries TRBV20-1 and TRBJ2-4; 8 of the junction bases match TRBD1. The DNA reads as follows: TGCAGTGCTAGAGATCCCAGGGGGCCGGACATTCAGTACTTC. The translation is CSARDPRGPDIQYF.